These T cell receptor beta chains were read from a single sample in a study of OX40 agonist ivuxolimab in advanced cancers. TCRdb's table, derived via immunoSEQ multiplex PCR, lists solely in-frame clones and lacks some. The sample has over 50,000 clones; nearly 85% are singletons. The sample was CD4+ or CD8+ T cells sorted from blood, taken in a trial of the OX40 agonist ivuxolimab. The receptors derive from an adult with an advanced solid tumor such as melanoma, head and neck, liver or kidney cancer. Both conserved end residues are part of each CDR3. A D gene is named only where the DNA matches it firmly. Rows give clone size only sometimes, using once, few, many, or a class for an expanded clone.

>.|TRBD1|TRBJ2-3|TRBV7-3
CASSPGGRDTQYF
TGTGCCAGCAGCCCAGGGGGTAGGGATACGCAGTATTTT
>.|.|TRBJ2-3|TRBV7-3
CASSPLVTSTDTQYF
TGTGCCAGCAGCCCCCTAGTGACTAGCACAGATACGCAGTATTTT
>.|.|TRBJ2-1|TRBV4-3
CASSQVGSSFDEQFF
TGCGCCAGCAGCCAAGTTGGCAGTTCTTTCGATGAGCAGTTCTTC
>.|TRBD2|TRBJ2-7|TRBV7-9
CASSYLAGRLSYEQYF
TGTGCCAGCAGCTACTTAGCGGGGAGACTTTCCTACGAGCAGTACTTC
>.|.|TRBJ1-1|TRBV4-1
CASSQMIGRAEAFF
TGCGCCAGCAGCCAAATGATTGGGAGGGCTGAAGCTTTCTTT
>.|.|TRBJ1-1|TRBV28
CASSSFKGNTEAFF
TGTGCCAGCAGTTCATTCAAGGGGAACACTGAAGCTTTCTTT
>.|TRBD1|TRBJ1-2|TRBV11-2
CASSPGQSYGYTF
TGTGCCAGCAGCCCGGGACAGTCTTATGGCTACACCTTC
>.|.|TRBJ1-1|TRBV30
CAWRGDPTEAFF
TGTGCCTGGAGAGGGGACCCCACTGAAGCTTTCTTT
>.|.|TRBJ2-2|TRBV30
CAWSSTGELFF
TGTGCCTGGAGTTCGACCGGGGAGCTGTTTTTT
>once|.|TRBJ1-2|TRBV20-1
CSARPAYGYTF
TGCAGTGCTAGACCGGCCTATGGCTACACCTTC
>.|.|TRBJ1-2|TRBV27
CASSLRVSNYGYTF
TGTGCCAGCAGTTTAAGGGTATCCAACTATGGCTACACCTTC
>.|TRBD1|TRBJ2-5|TRBV6-5
CASSPTGVETQYF
TGTGCCAGCAGTCCGACAGGGGTGGAGACCCAGTACTTC
>.|.|TRBJ1-4|TRBV7-2
CASSFDGSAEKLFF
TGTGCCAGCAGCTTCGACGGATCTGCAGAAAAACTGTTTTTT
>.|.|TRBJ1-4|TRBV6-1
CASTLSEGRYEKLFF
TGTGCCAGCACCCTCAGCGAGGGGCGGTATGAAAAACTGTTTTTT
>.|TRBD1|TRBJ1-5|TRBV5-8
CASSLTPGQGAYQPQHF
TGTGCCAGCAGCTTGACCCCGGGACAGGGGGCATATCAGCCCCAGCATTTT
>.|TRBD1|TRBJ1-5|TRBV4-1
CASSPGTGVGSQPQHF
TGCGCCAGCAGCCCAGGGACAGGGGTAGGTAGTCAGCCCCAGCATTTT
>.|.|TRBJ2-2|TRBV9
CASSARGGTGELFF
TGTGCCAGCAGCGCCAGGGGAGGCACCGGGGAGCTGTTTTTT
>.|.|TRBJ1-4|TRBV30
CAWTRGGNEKLFF
TGTGCCTGGACCAGGGGTGGGAATGAAAAACTGTTTTTT
>.|.|TRBJ2-7|TRBV7-9
CASSLVIEQYF
TGTGCCAGCAGCTTAGTCATCGAGCAGTACTTC
>.|.|TRBJ2-2|TRBV7-3
CASSLMGQNTGELFF
TGTGCCAGCAGCTTAATGGGACAGAACACCGGGGAGCTGTTTTTT
>.|.|TRBJ2-5|TRBV5-1
CASGGTQGLGQETQYF
TGCGCCAGCGGAGGCACACAGGGTCTTGGGCAAGAGACCCAGTACTTC
>.|.|TRBJ2-7|TRBV7-2
CASSSFYEQYF
TGTGCCAGCAGCTCCTTCTACGAGCAGTACTTC
>.|.|TRBJ2-3|TRBV6-5
CASTRRGWTDTQYF
TGTGCCAGCACCCGACGGGGGTGGACAGATACGCAGTATTTT
>.|TRBD1|TRBJ2-7|TRBV6-5
CASSYGVGGTAEQYF
TGTGCCAGCAGTTACGGGGTGGGTGGGACAGCCGAGCAGTACTTC
>once|.|TRBJ1-4|TRBV30
CAWVSQLNEKLFF
TGTGCCTGGGTTTCGCAGCTTAATGAAAAACTGTTTTTT
>.|TRBD2|TRBJ2-5|TRBV9
CASSVSGGTGEETQYF
TGTGCCAGCAGCGTATCGGGGGGTACGGGTGAAGAGACCCAGTACTTC
>.|TRBD1|TRBJ1-2|TRBV5-1
CASSATGDFGGGYTF
TGCGCCAGCAGCGCGACAGGGGATTTCGGTGGTGGCTACACCTTC
>.|.|TRBJ1-3|TRBV28
CASRPTGLGNTIYF
TGTGCCAGCAGGCCCACGGGCTTGGGAAACACCATATATTTT
>once|.|TRBJ2-1|TRBV28
CASSLVTAADNEQFF
TGTGCCAGCAGTTTGGTGACGGCCGCTGACAATGAGCAGTTCTTC
>.|TRBD1|TRBJ2-6|TRBV2
CASSDTRGNAGANVLTF
TGTGCCAGCAGTGACACCAGGGGGAATGCTGGGGCCAACGTCCTGACTTTC
>few|.|TRBJ1-2|TRBV28
CASTGRVDGYTF
TGTGCCAGCACAGGCAGGGTGGATGGCTACACCTTC
>.|.|TRBJ2-1|TRBV7-3
CASSPGEGRGTYNEQFF
TGTGCCAGCAGCCCGGGGGAGGGCAGGGGTACTTACAATGAGCAGTTCTTC
>once|TRBD2|TRBJ2-1|TRBV4-2
CASSQQAGGQYNEQFF
TGTGCCAGCAGCCAGCAAGCGGGGGGCCAGTACAATGAGCAGTTCTTC
>few|TRBD1|TRBJ1-2|TRBV5-4
CASSKTGTAGAYGYTF
TGTGCCAGCAGCAAAACCGGGACAGCGGGAGCCTATGGCTACACCTTC
>.|.|TRBJ2-3|TRBV5-5
CASSQATDTQYF
TGTGCCAGCAGCCAAGCCACAGATACGCAGTATTTT
>.|.|TRBJ1-2|TRBV7-9
CASSVNRADYGYTF
TGTGCCAGCAGCGTCAACAGGGCGGACTATGGCTACACCTTC
>.|.|TRBJ2-5|TRBV7-9
CASSEPGVETQYF
TGTGCCAGCTCCGAACCAGGGGTCGAGACCCAGTACTTC
>few|.|TRBJ1-1|TRBV13
CASSGTGTTTEAFF
TGTGCCAGCAGCGGCACAGGGACGACCACTGAAGCTTTCTTT
>once|.|TRBJ2-1|TRBV5-1
CASSLFAGVNEQFF
TGCGCCAGCAGCTTGTTTGCAGGAGTCAATGAGCAGTTCTTC
>.|TRBD1|TRBJ2-7|TRBV28
CASSWTGRNEQYF
TGTGCCAGCAGTTGGACAGGGCGGAACGAGCAGTACTTC
>.|.|TRBJ2-1|TRBV5-1
CASSLQDYNEQFF
TGCGCCAGCAGCTTACAAGATTACAATGAGCAGTTCTTC
>few|.|TRBJ1-1|TRBV5-4
CASSLARATEAFF
TGTGCCAGCAGCTTGGCCAGGGCCACTGAAGCTTTCTTT
>.|.|TRBJ1-1|TRBV2
CASSPRQEDTEAFF
TGTGCCAGCAGCCCCAGACAGGAGGACACTGAAGCTTTCTTT
>.|TRBD1|TRBJ2-5|TRBV19
CASSIDPRTGGQETQYF
TGTGCCAGTAGTATAGATCCCCGGACAGGGGGCCAAGAGACCCAGTACTTC
>.|.|TRBJ2-5|TRBV11-3
CASRPTRWDETQYF
TGTGCCAGCAGACCGACGCGCTGGGACGAGACCCAGTACTTC
>.|TRBD1|TRBJ2-5|TRBV29-1
CSVDPLQTGNTETQYF
TGCAGCGTTGACCCCCTCCAGACAGGGAACACAGAGACCCAGTACTTC
>.|.|TRBJ2-3|TRBV7-9
CASSRGEGFQAADTQYF
TGTGCCAGCAGCCGAGGAGAAGGTTTTCAAGCTGCAGATACGCAGTATTTT
>.|.|TRBJ2-7|TRBV18
CASSPIRIDTTYEQYF
TGTGCCAGCTCACCTATCCGAATTGACACGACTTACGAGCAGTACTTC
>.|.|TRBJ1-5|TRBV6-6
CASSYSKARDQPQHF
TGTGCCAGCAGTTACTCGAAGGCAAGGGATCAGCCCCAGCATTTT
>.|.|TRBJ1-1|TRBV27
CASRGRMNTEAFF
TGTGCCAGCAGGGGACGGATGAACACTGAAGCTTTCTTT
>.|.|TRBJ1-2|TRBV6-5
CASSFTANYGYTF
TGTGCCAGCAGTTTTACGGCCAACTATGGCTACACCTTC
>few|.|TRBJ1-6|TRBV7-9
CASSLVDNSPLHF
TGTGCCAGCAGCTTAGTGGACAACTCACCCCTCCACTTT
>.|.|TRBJ2-3|TRBV18
CASSPSRGGTDTQYF
TGTGCCAGCTCACCGAGCAGGGGAGGCACAGATACGCAGTATTTT
>.|TRBD2|TRBJ2-5|TRBV28
CASIRSGGKETQYF
TGTGCCAGCATCAGGAGCGGGGGGAAAGAGACCCAGTACTTC
>once|.|TRBJ2-2|TRBV11-3
CASSLQQGSGELFF
TGTGCCAGCAGCTTACAACAGGGATCCGGGGAGCTGTTTTTT